This T cell receptor beta chain is from a study of Tregs in tolerant kidney transplant recipients. Note on this clone: The read ends 3 residues early relative to the CDR3; the germline J gene fills the gap.

Sequencing was performed with immunoSEQ multiplex PCR; in TCRdb, only in-frame clones are kept and a portion is missing. The table for this sample gives roughly 48,000 clones. Germline V CDR1 and CDR2: SEHNR, FQNEAQ (reference sequence). V gave up 5 bases and J gave up 1 base; unmatched junction bases: 7. The length of the CDR3 is 15 residues. The chain is built from TRBV7-9 and TRBJ1-1, with 7 bases that match TRBD1. The input for sequencing was CD4+ T cells from blood, taken before the transplant. The sequence came from a human donor who received a combined kidney and bone marrow transplant. Incomplete CDR3 DNA: TGTGCCAGCAGCCATAACAGGGGCGCGAACACTGAA. Its translation is CASSHNRGANTE. The whole CDR3 reads CASSHNRGANTEAFF.